Following are 14 T cell receptor beta chains from one sample sequenced in a study of blood T cell repertoires in COVID-19. Here immunoSEQ multiplex PCR was the method, and the copy in TCRdb shows in-frame clones only, minus some. The table records 140,000 or so clones, 84% of them present only once. The sample was PBMCs or T cells enriched from blood (not recorded which). These receptors all come from a woman under 30 who had been exposed to COVID-19.

V is TRBV18 and J is TRBJ1-2; unclear D gene. Germline-derived CDR1 and CDR2 are KGHSH and LQKENI. CDR3 length: 16 residues. Deletions cut 7 bases from V and 4 bases from J, with 22 bases between. CDR3 bases: TGTGCCAGCTTAGCTACCTTGGAGGGCAGACTCTATGGCTACACCTTC. It codes for CASLATLEGRLYGYTF.

This chain joins TRBV12-3 or TRBV12-4 and TRBJ2-2, with D perhaps TRBD1 (6 bases). V was shortened by 5 bases and J by 6 bases, with 10 bases between the two germline ends. The CDR3 is 13 residues long. CDR3 protein: CASSHRVSGELFF. As DNA, the CDR3 is TGTGCCAGCAGTCACAGGGTATCCGGGGAGCTGTTTTTT.

The chain is built from TRBV27 and TRBJ1-1; D perhaps matches TRBD1 (6 bases). The CDR3 extends over 13 amino acids. Germline V lookup: CDR1 MNHEY, CDR2 SMNVEV (reference sequence). V gave up 8 bases and J gave up 10 bases, with 20 bases separating them. The chain's CDR3 is CASGSGTRTRAFF. In DNA form, the CDR3 reads TGTGCCAGCGGTTCCGGGACACGGACTCGAGCTTTCTTT.

The chain combines TRBV7-2 with TRBJ2-1, with D perhaps matching TRBD2 (6 bases). Germline V gene lookup returns CDR1 SGHTA and CDR2 FQGNSA. The CDR3 covers 15 residues. Trimming stripped 1 base from V and 5 bases from J, with 12 bases between. The CDR3 sequence: CASSLVTRTDNEQFF. CDR3 coding DNA: TGTGCCAGCAGCTTAGTGACTAGAACGGACAATGAGCAGTTCTTC.

This clone was seen just once. The chain carries TRBV6-4 and TRBJ1-2; 7 nucleotides match TRBD1. The V segment lost 6 bases and the J segment 4 bases; nucleotides outside the gene matches: 11. The germline gives CDR1 MRHNA, CDR2 SNTAGT. The CDR3 is made up of 15 amino acids. CDR3 region: CASSRWGTESYGYTF. In DNA, the CDR3 is TGTGCCAGCAGCCGATGGGGGACAGAGTCCTATGGCTACACCTTC.

The chain recombines TRBV4-2 with TRBJ2-1; 11 bases are shared with TRBD1. Germline assignment: CDR1 LGHNA and CDR2 YNFKEQ. CDR3 length: 16 amino acids. Trimming cost V 3 bases and J 7 bases; bases outside gene matches: 8. The CDR3 DNA reads TGTGCCAGCAGCCACGCCGGACAGGGGGCAAAAAATGAGCAGTTCTTC. Its protein product is CASSHAGQGAKNEQFF.

In this sample, this clone turned up once. The V gene is TRBV7-6, the J gene TRBJ2-1; the match to TRBD2 covers 14 bases. The germline CDR1 and CDR2 sequences are SGHVS and FNYEAQ. Losses at the gene ends were 6 bases for V and 8 bases for J; bases not matched to a gene: 6. The CDR3 runs 15 residues. CDR3 coding DNA: TGTGCCAGCAGTTTGGGACTAGCGGGAGAGTATGAGCAGTTCTTC. Residues: CASSLGLAGEYEQFF.

This clone was counted a single time. This chain uses TRBV6-2 or TRBV6-3 with TRBJ2-7; 10 bases are shared with TRBD2. CDR3 size: 18 residues. Per germline, CDR1 MNHEY and CDR2 SVGEGT. J gave up 2 bases and V 6 bases, and 16 bases lay outside the gene matches. The CDR3, as DNA: TGTGCCAGCAGCCAGCCCGGGACTAGCGCCCAGGGGACCTACGAGCAGTACTTC. Protein product: CASSQPGTSAQGTYEQYF.

The rearrangement uses TRBV20-1 and TRBJ1-1; 7 bases agree with TRBD1. Looked up from germline, CDR1 is DFQATT and CDR2 is SNEGSKA (reference sequence). The V and J ends lost 8 bases and 11 bases, in that order; junction bases with no gene match: 11. There are 11 residues in the CDR3. This chain's CDR3 is CSLLRQGRAFF. As DNA, the CDR3 is TGCAGTTTGTTGAGACAGGGACGGGCTTTCTTT.

The chain employs TRBV15 and TRBJ2-2; D call uncertain. Germline assignment: CDR1 LNHNV and CDR2 YYDKDF (reference sequence). CDR3 size: 17 residues. V lost 2 bases to trimming and J lost 0 bases, with 13 bases between them. The CDR3 sequence: CATSRPPGLTNTGELFF. DNA of the CDR3: TGTGCCACCAGCAGACCCCCTGGGCTAACGAACACCGGGGAGCTGTTTTTT.

The chain uses TRBV28 and TRBJ1-2; 8 positions agree with TRBD1. The CDR3 contains 16 residues. Trimming removed 3 bases from V and 0 bases from J; junction bases left unmatched: 6. From germline, CDR1 is MDHEN and CDR2 SYDVKM. CDR3 DNA: TGTGCCAGCAGTTTCACCCAGGGGGCCCCTAACTATGGCTACACCTTC. Translated: CASSFTQGAPNYGYTF.

The chain employs TRBV9 and TRBJ2-3; D is possibly TRBD2 (6 bases). Germline CDR1 reads SGDLS; CDR2 reads YYNGEE. Trimming removed 4 bases from V and 0 bases from J, with 18 bases in between. The CDR3 runs 17 residues. CDR3 sequence reads: CASSLGTASASTDTQYF. As DNA, the CDR3 is TGTGCCAGCAGCTTAGGGACTGCCTCAGCTAGCACAGATACGCAGTATTTT.

The CDR3 spells CATKTGRVWNEQFF. The CDR3 DNA is TGTGCCACGAAAACCGGGAGGGTATGGAATGAGCAGTTCTTC. The chain has TRBV19 and TRBJ2-1; 8 bases agree with TRBD2. The ends lost 10 bases at V and 7 bases at J; junction bases unmatched: 12. CDR3 length: 14 amino acids. Germline CDR1 LNHDA, CDR2 SQIVND (reference sequence).

The gene calls are TRBV9 and TRBJ2-2, with 11 bases that match TRBD1. V was pared by 3 bases and J by 7 bases, with 8 bases of the junction left unmatched. The germline CDR1 and CDR2 sequences are SGDLS and YYNGEE. The CDR3 contains 16 residues. The CDR3 DNA reads as TGTGCCAGCAGCGCCTGGACAGGGGGCGCGAACGGGGAGCTGTTTTTT. Its protein product is CASSAWTGGANGELFF.